A single sample is the source of the 17 T cell receptor beta chains below, sequenced in a study of chemoradiotherapy in HPV16-positive cancers (dated by TCRdb to 2022 to 2024). The library relied on the immunoSEQ multiplex PCR assay. TCRdb holds this immuneACCESS table with in-frame rearrangements only. Some clones are missing; in checked studies, unresolved V genes explain under half, and the rest has no known cause. In this sample the table shows about 25,000 clones, around nine tenths of which occur a single time. The ten largest clones take up about a fifth of the sample. The sequencing here drew on blood, taken from a patient who underwent chemoradiotherapy. The receptors stem from a human donor with HPV-associated anogenital cancer.

The V gene is TRBV7-9, the J gene TRBJ2-3; a weak D match, TRBD2 (5 bases). Trimming removed 7 bases from V and 1 base from J, with 9 bases in between. This CDR3 is 13 amino acids long. Per the germline V gene, CDR1 is SEHNR and CDR2 is FQNEAQ (reference sequence). CDR3 sequence: CASTTGGTDTQYF. The DNA of the CDR3 is TGTGCCAGCACTACCGGGGGCACAGATACGCAGTATTTT.

This chain uses TRBV27 with TRBJ1-4, with 7 bases fitting TRBD1. Germline CDR1 is MNHEY and CDR2 is SMNVEV (reference sequence). This CDR3 has 16 residues. V gave up 1 base and J gave up 3 bases; unmatched junction bases: 5. CDR3 sequence (DNA): TGTGCCAGCAGTTTATGGGCAGGGGGAGCTAATGAAAAACTGTTTTTT. Protein: CASSLWAGGANEKLFF. Complete variable domain (other parts from reference TRBV27 and TRBJ1-4): EAQVTQNPRYLITVTGKKLTVTCSQNMNHEYMSWYRQDPGLGLRQIYYSMNVEVTDKGDVPEGYKVSRKEKRNFPLILESPSPNQTSLYFCASSLWAGGANEKLFFGSGTQLSVL.

The V and J genes are TRBV5-4 and TRBJ2-7; possibly TRBD2 for D (6 bases). The V and J ends lost 2 bases and 3 bases respectively, with 12 bases between them. CDR3 length: 14 amino acids. Germline CDR1 is SGHNT and CDR2 is YYREEE (reference sequence). The CDR3 DNA follows: TGTGCCAGCAGCTTTGATAGCGGAGTCTACGAGCAGTACTTC. Translation gives CASSFDSGVYEQYF. The variable domain in full, with the rest retrieved from reference TRBV5-4 and TRBJ2-7, is ETGVTQSPTHLIKTRGQQVTLRCSSQSGHNTVSWYQQALGQGPQFIFQYYREEENGRGNFPPRFSGLQFPNYSSELNVNALELDDSALYLCASSFDSGVYEQYFGPGTRLTVT.

CDR3 sequence reads: CASSESGRDNYGYTF. In nucleotides, the CDR3 is TGTGCCAGCAGTGAATCGGGCAGGGACAACTATGGCTACACCTTC. J is TRBJ1-2 and V is TRBV6-1; D possibly corresponds to TRBD1 (5 bases). Germline V lookup: CDR1 MNHNS, CDR2 SASEGT. V was shortened by 2 bases and J by 2 bases, with 12 bases between the two germline ends. The CDR3 covers 15 residues.

The chain links TRBV9 to TRBJ2-7; 10 bases are a match to TRBD2. The germline gives CDR1 SGDLS, CDR2 YYNGEE. The trim removed 4 bases at V and 3 bases at J, leaving 7 bases unmatched. The CDR3 spans 15 residues. For the CDR3, the DNA is TGTGCCAGCAGCCTCGGACTAGCGGAGATCTACGAGCAGTACTTC. Protein product: CASSLGLAEIYEQYF.

J is TRBJ1-1 and V is TRBV7-8; no clear D gene. Looked up from germline, CDR1 is SGHVS and CDR2 is FQNEAQ. The CDR3 totals 14 residues. V was cut by 5 bases and J by 0 bases, with 10 bases left in between. CDR3 residues: CASSATEVNTEAFF. Written as DNA, the CDR3 is TGTGCCAGCAGCGCGACGGAAGTGAACACTGAAGCTTTCTTT.

This chain joins TRBV27 and TRBJ1-2, with D possibly being TRBD1 (5 bases). V gave up 6 bases and J gave up 4 bases, with 12 bases separating them. The CDR3 runs to 13 residues. The V gene's germline CDR1 is MNHEY and CDR2 SMNVEV (reference sequence). CDR3 residues: CASRYDSSYGYTF. DNA for the CDR3: TGTGCCAGCAGATATGACAGTTCCTATGGCTACACCTTC.

V and J are TRBV19 and TRBJ2-5; 7 bases are a match to TRBD2. Losses at the gene ends were 5 bases for V and 5 bases for J; bases not matched to a gene: 5. Germline V lookup: CDR1 LNHDA, CDR2 SQIVND (reference sequence). CDR3 length: 13 residues. This chain's CDR3 is CASSLRGVETQYF. In DNA form, the CDR3 reads TGTGCCAGTAGTCTTCGGGGGGTGGAGACCCAGTACTTC.

V gene TRBV19 combines with J gene TRBJ1-5, with a tentative D call TRBD1 (6 bases). Germline V gene sequence: CDR1 LNHDA, CDR2 SQIVND (reference sequence). Trimming left V 5 bases short and J 2 bases short, with 13 bases between. The CDR3 has 15 residues. In DNA form, the CDR3 reads TGTGCCAGTAGTGTCGGACAGTACGGCAATCAGCCCCAGCATTTT. This sequence encodes CASSVGQYGNQPQHF.

The chain carries TRBV7-9 and TRBJ2-7; no clear D. With 1 base removed from V and 4 bases from J, the gap between germline ends came to 5 bases. Germline CDR1 SEHNR, CDR2 FQNEAQ (reference sequence). This CDR3 has 12 amino acids. CDR3 nucleotides: TGTGCCAGCAGCTTAGTTGAATACGAGCAGTACTTC. Its protein is CASSLVEYEQYF.

V and J are TRBV6-5 and TRBJ1-5; the match to TRBD1 covers 9 bases. In germline, CDR1 is MNHEY, CDR2 SVGAGI. The CDR3 length is 15 residues. Trimming cost V 5 bases and J 6 bases; bases outside gene matches: 8. The CDR3 DNA follows: TGTGCCAGCAGTAAACGGCCGGGACAGGGTCAGCCCCAGCATTTT. Translation gives CASSKRPGQGQPQHF.

The rearrangement uses TRBV6-5 and TRBJ1-5; no clear D. The CDR3 loop spans 15 amino acids. Germline CDR1 and CDR2: MNHEY and SVGAGI. V lost 0 bases and J 3 bases, leaving 9 bases between the germline ends. In nucleotides, the CDR3 is TGTGCCAGCAGTTACTCGGGAAGGGCCAATCAGCCCCAGCATTTT. Translated, it gives CASSYSGRANQPQHF.

This chain's CDR3 is CASSLAGGTNTGELFF. CDR3 in DNA: TGTGCCAGCAGCTTAGCGGGGGGGACGAACACCGGGGAGCTGTTTTTT. The V call is TRBV7-8, the J call TRBJ2-2; 7 nucleotides align to TRBD2. The CDR3 loop spans 16 amino acids. Germline CDR1 is SGHVS and CDR2 is FQNEAQ. V dropped 0 bases and J dropped 0; count of bases not matched to a gene: 1.

The DNA of the CDR3 is TGTGCCAGCAGCTTAAAAGGGGGCTCCTACAATGAGCAGTTCTTC. Protein sequence: CASSLKGGSYNEQFF. This chain connects TRBV7-6 to TRBJ2-1; possibly TRBD1 for D (6 bases). In germline, CDR1 is SGHVS, CDR2 FNYEAQ. Trimming shortened V by 2 bases and J by 0 bases, and 8 bases separated the two germline ends. This CDR3 has 15 residues.

The J gene is TRBJ2-1, the V gene TRBV27, with 15 bases fitting TRBD2. The germline V gene has CDR1 MNHEY and CDR2 SMNVEV (reference sequence). V dropped 7 bases and J dropped 4; count of bases not matched to a gene: 11. This CDR3 spans 18 amino acids. The CDR3 bases are TGTGCCAGCACCCATCTTGGGGGACTAGCGGGAGGTTACAATGAGCAGTTCTTC. Its protein product is CASTHLGGLAGGYNEQFF.

This chain links TRBV27 with TRBJ1-4, with a possible D match to TRBD1 (5 bases). Germline V lookup: CDR1 MNHEY, CDR2 SMNVEV (reference sequence). The CDR3 sequence is 14 residues long. With 3 bases removed from V and 8 bases from J, the gap between germline ends came to 13 bases. In nucleotides, the CDR3 is TGTGCCAGCAGTTTTGTGGGGCGAGGGGAAAAACTGTTTTTT. It translates to CASSFVGRGEKLFF.

The CDR3 sequence: CASSLAEGHEQYF. Written as DNA, the CDR3 is TGTGCCAGCAGCTTAGCCGAAGGTCACGAGCAGTACTTC. The rearrangement uses TRBV7-2 and TRBJ2-7; D remains unclear. The CDR3 consists of 13 residues. Germline CDR1 and CDR2: SGHTA and FQGNSA. V was trimmed by 0 bases and J by 5 bases, leaving 8 bases between them.